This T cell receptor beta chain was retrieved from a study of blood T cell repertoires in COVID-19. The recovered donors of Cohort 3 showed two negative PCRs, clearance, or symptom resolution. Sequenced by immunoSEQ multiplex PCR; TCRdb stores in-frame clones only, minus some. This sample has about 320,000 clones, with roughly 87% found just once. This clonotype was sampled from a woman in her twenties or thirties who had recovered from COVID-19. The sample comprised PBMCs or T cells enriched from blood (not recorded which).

CDR3 sequence reads: CAWSGQLLSPLHF. The CDR3 nucleotides read TGTGCCTGGAGTGGACAGCTACTTTCACCCCTCCACTTT. This chain links TRBV30 with TRBJ1-6, with a possible D match to TRBD1 (5 bases). CDR3 size: 13 residues. Germline CDR1 reads GTSNPN; CDR2 reads SVGIG (reference sequence). V was shortened by 1 base and J by 9 bases, with 10 bases between the two germline ends.